Each of the 14 T cell receptor beta chains below was sequenced from the same sample in a study of CD8 T cells in ankylosing spondylitis. Study results and caveats: For ankylosing spondylitis blood, a TCR beta motif of seven to nine highly homologous variants appeared characteristic.

Which antigens these TCRs recognize remains unknown. TCRdb recomputed calls from the 5' RACE reads with MiXCR, one row per CDR3 protein. The data contain 300,000 to 400,000 distinct CDR3 sequences, more than 20% of them singletons. Sequencing input: blood, either unsorted or a sorted T cell fraction (not recorded which). These receptors were taken from a male donor with ankylosing spondylitis.

The J gene is TRBJ2-2, the V gene TRBV14; TRBD1 agrees at 8 bases. Germline loops: CDR1 SGHDN, CDR2 FVKESK. This CDR3 region has 15 residues. The J segment lost 5 bases and the V segment lost 4 bases, leaving 6 bases of the junction unmatched. The CDR3 DNA reads as TGTGCCAGCAGCCCCAGGGGGCGTCCAACCGGGGAGCTGTTTTTT. This gives the protein CASSPRGRPTGELFF.

In this sample, this clonotype turned up a few times. The chain carries TRBV6-1 and TRBJ2-2; D uncertain. V lost 10 bases and J 5 bases, leaving 20 bases between the germline ends. Germline assignment: CDR1 MNHNS and CDR2 SASEGT. CDR3 size: 15 residues. Here the CDR3 reads CATPTGSVRTGELFF. CDR3 DNA: TGTGCCACCCCGACGGGCTCTGTAAGGACCGGGGAGCTGTTTTTT.

V gene TRBV5-6 combines with J gene TRBJ1-1; 12 nucleotides match TRBD1. This CDR3 spans 13 amino acids. CDR1 is SGHDT and CDR2 is YYEEEE in the germline V gene. J lost 10 bases, V lost 4 bases, and 5 bases had no gene match. The chain's CDR3 is CASSRDRGLGAFF. The CDR3 nucleotides read TGTGCCAGCAGCCGGGACAGGGGGCTAGGAGCTTTCTTT.

This clonotype occurred a few times. The rearrangement joins TRBV18 to TRBJ1-3, with TRBD1 identical over 8 bases. V dropped 1 base and J dropped 2; count of bases not matched to a gene: 1. Per germline, CDR1 KGHSH and CDR2 LQKENI. The length of the CDR3 is 15 residues. CDR3 bases: TGTGCCAGCTCACCACAGACAGGGGCTGGAAACACCATATATTTT. It yields the protein CASSPQTGAGNTIYF.

This clonotype was counted ten times or more. V is TRBV29-1 and J is TRBJ2-7; perhaps TRBD2 as D (6 bases). Between the trimmed V and J ends, which lost 3 bases and 0 bases, there was a span of 12 bases. The germline V gene has CDR1 SQVTM and CDR2 ANQGSEA. The CDR3 has 14 residues. The CDR3 region has the DNA TGCAGCGTTGAGGTTGCAGCGGGCTCCTACGAGCAGTACTTC. Its translation is CSVEVAAGSYEQYF.

This clonotype was seen a handful of times. The chain has TRBV29-1 and TRBJ1-1; D remains ambiguous. There are 12 residues in the CDR3. Between the trimmed V and J ends, which lost 3 bases and 7 bases, there was a span of 12 bases. CDR1 and CDR2 (germline): SQVTM, ANQGSEA. The CDR3 region is CSVDGTRVEAFF. The CDR3 DNA is TGCAGCGTTGATGGTACGCGAGTTGAAGCTTTCTTT.

This clonotype was observed a handful of times. The V gene is TRBV10-3, the J gene TRBJ1-5; the D is unclear. The CDR3 consists of 14 residues. Trimming left V 0 bases short and J 1 base short, with 4 bases between. From germline, CDR1 is ENHRY and CDR2 SYGVKD. The CDR3 loop is CAISESQSNQPQHF. The DNA of the CDR3 is TGTGCCATCAGTGAGTCGCAGAGCAATCAGCCCCAGCATTTT.

The chain recombines TRBV12-3 or TRBV12-4 with TRBJ1-1, with a possible D match to TRBD1 (6 bases). This CDR3 contains 15 residues. Trimming cost V 3 bases and J 11 bases, with 22 bases left between them. CDR3 bases: TGTGCCAGCAGTTTGGAGGGGGGGGCACGCCCCGGGGCTTTCTTT. Encoded protein: CASSLEGGARPGAFF.

The gene calls are TRBV6-6 and TRBJ2-6; D is unclear. Per germline, CDR1 MNHNY and CDR2 SVGAGI (reference sequence). This CDR3 region has 13 residues. Between the trimmed V and J ends, which lost 8 bases and 4 bases, there was a span of 9 bases. The CDR3 spells CASGWLGANVLTF. CDR3 coding DNA: TGTGCCAGCGGTTGGCTCGGGGCCAACGTCCTGACTTTC.

This clonotype was seen only a few times. V is TRBV7-2 and J is TRBJ1-3, with TRBD1 matching over 9 bases. Trimming cost V 3 bases and J 9 bases; bases outside gene matches: 9. The V gene's germline CDR1 is SGHTA and CDR2 FQGNSA. CDR3 length equals 15 residues. CDR3 region: CASSFDRDRDSTIYF. The CDR3 DNA follows: TGTGCCAGCAGCTTTGACCGGGACAGGGACAGCACCATATATTTT. Drawing the rest from reference TRBV7-2 and TRBJ1-3, the complete variable domain is GAGVSQSPSNKVTEKGKDVELRCDPISGHTALYWYRQSLGQGLEFLIYFQGNSAPDKSGLPSDRFSAERTGGSVSTLTIQRTQQEDSAVYLCASSFDRDRDSTIYFGEGSWLTVV.

V usage is TRBV18 and J usage is TRBJ2-7; D is possibly TRBD1 (5 bases). The CDR3 covers 15 residues. The germline V gene has CDR1 KGHSH and CDR2 LQKENI. V gave up 3 bases and J gave up 2 bases, with 14 bases separating them. CDR3 amino acids: CASSPTRDLTYEQYF. CDR3 coding DNA: TGTGCCAGCTCACCGACCAGGGATTTGACCTACGAGCAGTACTTC.

The genes are TRBV2 and TRBJ1-5, with TRBD1 as a possible D gene (5 bases). The CDR3 runs to 15 residues. CDR1 and CDR2 (germline): SNHLY, FYNNEI. Trimming took off 3 bases at V and 1 base at J, with 10 bases between the two ends. CDR3: CASSDPKGSNQPQHF. CDR3 nucleotides: TGTGCCAGCAGTGATCCCAAGGGGAGCAATCAGCCCCAGCATTTT.

This clonotype was counted between two and nine times. The V and J genes are TRBV6-1 and TRBJ2-5, with D possibly TRBD1 on 6 matching bases. V was trimmed by 5 bases and J by 4 bases, leaving 20 bases between them. Germline V lookup: CDR1 MNHNS, CDR2 SASEGT. The CDR3 contains 16 residues. DNA for the CDR3: TGTGCCAGCAGTCGATTAAAGCAGGGGACGGGAGAGACCCAGTACTTC. It is translated as CASSRLKQGTGETQYF.

The rearrangement uses TRBV29-1 and TRBJ2-1; 9 positions agree with TRBD2. The CDR3 has 12 residues. Trimming took 7 bases from V and 6 from J; bases not matched to a gene: 4. CDR1 and CDR2 from the germline V gene are SQVTM and ANQGSEA. Written as DNA, the CDR3 is TGCAGCGGGGGCGGGAGGGCCAATGAGCAGTTCTTC. It codes for CSGGGRANEQFF.